The 4 T cell receptor beta chains given below trace back to one sample, sequenced in a study of blood T cell repertoires in COVID-19. Clones were sequenced by immunoSEQ multiplex PCR, and TCRdb holds only the in-frame ones, with some missing. The sample records under 250,000 clones, roughly 80% being singletons. The sequencing sample was made of peripheral blood. Receptors originate from a woman younger than 35 with acute or convalescent COVID-19.

The chain uses TRBV27 and TRBJ2-1; tentative D call: TRBD1 (5 bases). Germline V lookup: CDR1 MNHEY, CDR2 SMNVEV (reference sequence). CDR3 length: 14 residues. V was trimmed by 1 base and J by 6 bases, leaving 10 bases between them. CDR3 sequence reads: CASSLYPGRNEQFF. The DNA for the CDR3 is TGTGCCAGCAGTTTATACCCAGGGCGCAATGAGCAGTTCTTC.

V usage is TRBV11-2 and J usage is TRBJ1-4, with D perhaps TRBD1 (5 bases). The CDR3 spans 15 residues. The V and J ends lost 2 bases and 5 bases respectively, with 12 bases between them. Germline CDR1 and CDR2: SGHAT and FQNNGV. The CDR3 region has the DNA TGTGCCAGCAGCTTAAAGGGGCGGCTAAATGAAAAACTGTTTTTT. Amino acids: CASSLKGRLNEKLFF. The whole variable domain, filled in from reference TRBV11-2 and TRBJ1-4, reads EAGVAQSPRYKIIEKRQSVAFWCNPISGHATLYWYQQILGQGPKLLIQFQNNGVVDDSQLPKDRFSAERLKGVDSTLKIQPAKLEDSAVYLCASSLKGRLNEKLFFGSGTQLSVL.

The CDR3 DNA sequence: TGCGCCAGCAGCTTGGGGACTTACAATCAGCCCCAGCATTTT. It encodes CASSLGTYNQPQHF. The J gene is TRBJ1-5, the V gene TRBV5-1, with D unresolved. The CDR3 has 14 residues. Germline V gives CDR1 SGHRS, CDR2 YFSETQ. With 0 bases removed from V and 3 bases from J, the gap between germline ends came to 7 bases. Combining the CDR3 with reference TRBV5-1 and TRBJ1-5 gives the whole variable domain KAGVTQTPRYLIKTRGQQVTLSCSPISGHRSVSWYQQTPGQGLQFLFEYFSETQRNKGNFPGRFSGRQFSNSRSEMNVSTLELGDSALYLCASSLGTYNQPQHFGDGTRLSIL.

The chain carries TRBV5-1 and TRBJ1-4; 7 nucleotides agree with TRBD1. The J segment lost 10 bases and the V segment lost 0 bases, leaving 3 bases of the junction unmatched. This CDR3 spans 13 amino acids. The germline V gene encodes CDR1 SGHRS and CDR2 YFSETQ. The CDR3 nucleotides are TGCGCCAGCAGCTTGGGACAGGGAGGAAAACTGTTTTTT. Protein: CASSLGQGGKLFF.